The sequence of this T cell receptor (beta chain) was determined in a study of blood T cell repertoires in COVID-19. Study overall: Samples representing acute and convalescent COVID-19 were sourced from the United States, Italy and Spain. From T cells, B-cell-depleted T cells, or PBMCs came the material, which was cDNA or gDNA.

Per the original data handling: Estimation of nucleated cell counts relied on the amplification of reference gene primers. Profiled with immunoSEQ multiplex PCR; TCRdb holds only in-frame clones, not every one. For V, J and clone size, that table is used; D and trimming come from the DNA. This sample carries 180,000 or so clones, roughly 88% of them seen once, and the ten largest clones take 9.8%. Trimming took 6 bases from V and 3 from J, leaving 11 bases between them. Per the germline V gene, CDR1 is SNHLY and CDR2 is FYNNEI. The CDR3 loop spans 14 amino acids. Sequencing input: peripheral blood. The receptor's source is a woman of 80 years or more with acute or convalescent COVID-19. The rearrangement joins TRBV2 to TRBJ2-2; a possible D gene is TRBD1 (6 bases). The CDR3 nucleotides read TGTGCCAGCAGGGGGGACACCTACACCGGGGAGCTGTTTTTT. Its protein is CASRGDTYTGELFF.